Listed below are T cell receptor beta chains from one sample, sequenced in a study of T cells in localized non-small cell lung cancer. Using immunoSEQ multiplex PCR, the repertoire was profiled, and TCRdb retains in-frame clones only, with some absent. The sample carries about 18,000 clones, over 80% recorded once. The sample in question was peripheral blood, obtained before any cancer treatment. These receptors all come from a female donor at least 60 years old with stage I lung adenocarcinoma. Each CDR3 is given without its conserved first and last residue. The D gene is left open where the match is weak. Some rows mark clone size as missing; the rest say once, few, many or name a class of expanded clone.

CDR3 protein: ASSGLVRNEQF
V gene: TRBV19
clone size: NA
D gene: NA

CDR3 protein: ASNPGGLLDTGELF
V gene: TRBV9
clone size: NA
D gene: NA

CDR3 protein: ASSLAGGMNTEAF
V gene: TRBV7-3
clone size: few
D gene: TRBD1

CDR3 protein: ASKWDSGTGTYSPLH
V gene: TRBV2
clone size: NA
D gene: TRBD1

CDR3 protein: ASSIRYNEQF
V gene: TRBV19
clone size: NA
D gene: NA

CDR3 protein: ASSYNGQGNGYT
V gene: TRBV6-6
clone size: NA
D gene: TRBD1

CDR3 protein: ASRLAGGNEQY
V gene: TRBV6-6
clone size: once
D gene: TRBD1

CDR3 protein: ASSLERGGLADTQY
V gene: TRBV5-8
clone size: once
D gene: TRBD2

CDR3 protein: ASSLKGWGTLLNTEAF
V gene: TRBV27
clone size: NA
D gene: NA

CDR3 protein: ASSVDGETQY
V gene: TRBV9
clone size: NA
D gene: NA

CDR3 protein: ASGELSPSTDTQY
V gene: TRBV25-1
clone size: once
D gene: NA

CDR3 protein: ASSPVRGGYNEQF
V gene: TRBV4-1
clone size: NA
D gene: NA

CDR3 protein: ASSILRDTEAF
V gene: TRBV19
clone size: NA
D gene: NA

CDR3 protein: ASRTQGLGTNEKLF
V gene: TRBV7-2
clone size: NA
D gene: NA

CDR3 protein: ASSVGVSNQPQH
V gene: TRBV2
clone size: NA
D gene: NA

CDR3 protein: ASSMSGGRETQY
V gene: TRBV19
clone size: NA
D gene: TRBD2

CDR3 protein: ASSLELAPLSGEKLF
V gene: TRBV5-6
clone size: NA
D gene: NA

CDR3 protein: ATSPRRGTGDTDTQY
V gene: TRBV15
clone size: NA
D gene: TRBD1

CDR3 protein: ASSEAGGRNTEAF
V gene: TRBV2
clone size: NA
D gene: NA

CDR3 protein: ASSAGRTYNEQF
V gene: TRBV19
clone size: NA
D gene: NA

CDR3 protein: ASSLGTGSGYT
V gene: TRBV11-2
clone size: NA
D gene: TRBD1

CDR3 protein: ASSLKTGPYT
V gene: TRBV5-6
clone size: NA
D gene: NA

CDR3 protein: ASKAQANTEAF
V gene: TRBV2
clone size: NA
D gene: NA

CDR3 protein: AWSKGGTSETQY
V gene: TRBV30
clone size: few
D gene: NA

CDR3 protein: AWSRPPSNEQF
V gene: TRBV30
clone size: hyperexpanded
D gene: NA

CDR3 protein: ASSKERGRDKEYEQY
V gene: TRBV21-1
clone size: NA
D gene: NA

CDR3 protein: ASSPGGTARDTEAF
V gene: TRBV7-9
clone size: NA
D gene: TRBD1

CDR3 protein: ASSPRQIMNTEAF
V gene: TRBV27
clone size: NA
D gene: NA

CDR3 protein: AWSEAYGGGDTQY
V gene: TRBV30
clone size: once
D gene: TRBD2

CDR3 protein: ASSPSAGYSPLH
V gene: TRBV7-9
clone size: few
D gene: NA

CDR3 protein: ASSRTGSSEKLF
V gene: TRBV7-2
clone size: NA
D gene: TRBD1

CDR3 protein: ASSPGRGSDTQY
V gene: TRBV19
clone size: NA
D gene: NA

CDR3 protein: ASSPLSSYEQY
V gene: TRBV19
clone size: NA
D gene: NA

CDR3 protein: ASRTNRGPPNIQY
V gene: TRBV6-5
clone size: NA
D gene: NA

CDR3 protein: ASRGEVKSGAYLANTGELF
V gene: TRBV7-8
clone size: NA
D gene: TRBD2

CDR3 protein: ASGTGQVGPNTEAF
V gene: TRBV10-3
clone size: once
D gene: TRBD1

CDR3 protein: ASSRAPRTGYEAF
V gene: TRBV14
clone size: NA
D gene: TRBD1

CDR3 protein: ASNPDGGMNTEAF
V gene: TRBV6-5
clone size: NA
D gene: NA

CDR3 protein: ASSLEAVVADTQY
V gene: TRBV5-1
clone size: once
D gene: NA

CDR3 protein: ASSIGPNTEAF
V gene: TRBV19
clone size: NA
D gene: NA

CDR3 protein: ASSWGGPTDTQY
V gene: TRBV18
clone size: NA
D gene: NA